One sample yielded the 17 T cell receptor beta chains listed below, sequenced in a study of T cell responses to AZD1222 COVID-19 vaccine. TCRdb's table, derived via immunoSEQ multiplex PCR, lists solely in-frame clones and lacks some. The profile shows 150,000 to 200,000 clones, around 89% of them singletons. The sample consisted of peripheral blood, taken on day 0 of AZD1222 vaccination. Source of these receptors: an adult in good health.

The DNA for the CDR3 is TGTGCCAGTGGGGGGACCCTCTCCTACGAGCAGTACTTC. The encoded protein is CASGGTLSYEQYF. The chain recombines TRBV12-3 or TRBV12-4 with TRBJ2-7; tentatively, D is TRBD2 (6 bases). The CDR3 is 13 residues long. Trimming took off 9 bases at V and 0 bases at J, with 12 bases between the two ends.

The chain links TRBV6-4 to TRBJ2-2, with TRBD1 identical over 8 bases. The CDR3 loop spans 16 amino acids. Germline V CDR1 and CDR2: MRHNA, SNTAGT. V was pared by 0 bases and J by 2 bases, with 2 bases of the junction left unmatched. This CDR3 is CASSDSDRVNTGELFF. The CDR3 DNA reads as TGTGCCAGCAGTGACTCGGACAGGGTCAACACCGGGGAGCTGTTTTTT.

The chain employs TRBV7-9 and TRBJ2-2, with 12 bases matching TRBD1. J gave up 6 bases and V 5 bases, and 7 bases lay outside the gene matches. The CDR3 totals 16 residues. CDR1 and CDR2 (germline): SEHNR, FQNEAQ (reference sequence). The CDR3 coding sequence is TGTGCCAGCAGCCTGTCCGGGACAGGGGGCGCCGGGGAGCTGTTTTTT. Translating gives CASSLSGTGGAGELFF.

This clone has a handful of counts. The chain carries TRBV30 and TRBJ1-1, with D perhaps TRBD1 (5 bases). The V and J ends lost 1 base and 1 base respectively, with 10 bases between them. In germline, CDR1 is GTSNPN, CDR2 SVGIG (reference sequence). The CDR3 totals 14 residues. CDR3 DNA sequence: TGTGCCTGGAGTGCAGGGCTCCAGAACACTGAAGCTTTCTTT. This translates into CAWSAGLQNTEAFF.

The chain links TRBV30 to TRBJ2-2; TRBD1 might be the D (5 bases). Trimming removed 3 bases from V and 7 bases from J, with 12 bases in between. This CDR3 contains 13 residues. Germline V gives CDR1 GTSNPN, CDR2 SVGIG (reference sequence). The DNA for the CDR3 is TGTGCCTGGAGATTACAGGACAACGGGGAGCTGTTTTTT. Amino acid sequence: CAWRLQDNGELFF.

The rearrangement joins TRBV24-1 to TRBJ2-3; D unclear. The V and J ends lost 4 bases and 4 bases respectively, with 8 bases between them. The V gene's germline CDR1 is KGHDR and CDR2 SFDVKD. This CDR3 region has 13 residues. The CDR3 DNA reads as TGTGCCACCAGTGACTCCGGCGCAGATACGCAGTATTTT. Amino acid sequence: CATSDSGADTQYF.

This sequence joins TRBV28 and TRBJ2-4; D gene ambiguous. Deletions cut 6 bases from V and 1 base from J, with 13 bases between. The length of the CDR3 is 15 residues. Germline CDR1 reads MDHEN; CDR2 reads SYDVKM. The CDR3 nucleotides are TGTGCCAGCAGCCCCAAGGGATCTGCCAAAAACATTCAGTACTTC. As protein: CASSPKGSAKNIQYF.

The chain is built from TRBV19 and TRBJ2-2; D not certain. The CDR3 covers 15 residues. Trimming pared 0 bases from V and 5 bases from J, leaving 10 bases between. CDR1 is LNHDA and CDR2 is SQIVND in the germline V gene (reference sequence). The CDR3 region is CASSIDYDGTGELFF. CDR3 DNA sequence: TGTGCCAGTAGTATAGATTACGATGGTACCGGGGAGCTGTTTTTT.

The chain combines TRBV19 with TRBJ2-5; the match to TRBD2 covers 14 bases. J lost 5 bases, V lost 3 bases, and 5 bases had no gene match. In germline, CDR1 is LNHDA, CDR2 SQIVND (reference sequence). There are 16 residues in the CDR3. The CDR3 DNA sequence: TGTGCCAGTAGTATGGGACTAGCGGGAGTAGGGGAGACCCAGTACTTC. Translated: CASSMGLAGVGETQYF.

J is TRBJ2-2 and V is TRBV10-1, with D perhaps TRBD1 or TRBD2 (5 bases each). CDR1 is WNHNN and CDR2 is SYGVQD in the germline V gene (reference sequence). The CDR3 runs to 15 residues. V was trimmed by 7 bases and J by 2 bases, leaving 14 bases between them. The CDR3 DNA reads as TGCGCCAGCATAGACGGGACCACTAACACCGGGGAGCTGTTTTTT. Residues: CASIDGTTNTGELFF.

This clone turned up a few times. Within the sample, other DNA sequences also encode this same CDR3. The chain employs TRBV18 and TRBJ1-5; 9 bases are a match to TRBD1. Germline values: CDR1 KGHSH, CDR2 LQKENI. The length of the CDR3 is 15 residues. After removal of 5 bases from V and 5 bases from J, the junction contained 7 bases not matched to a gene. CDR3: CASSLGQGRDQPQHF. The CDR3 nucleotides are TGTGCCAGCTCATTAGGACAGGGGAGGGATCAGCCCCAGCATTTT.

This chain uses TRBV19 with TRBJ1-4, with D possibly TRBD1 on 5 matching bases. The V gene lost 7 bases and the J gene lost 7 bases, with 25 bases spanning the gap. CDR3 size: 17 residues. Germline-derived CDR1 and CDR2 are LNHDA and SQIVND (reference sequence). DNA for the CDR3: TGTGCCAGTACCACATCCCGCGGGGGGAATCTCGGTGAAAAACTGTTTTTT. Amino acids: CASTTSRGGNLGEKLFF.

The chain recombines TRBV7-2 with TRBJ1-6; 9 bases are shared with TRBD1. Germline assignment: CDR1 SGHTA and CDR2 FQGNSA. The CDR3 runs to 16 residues. Trimming took 1 base from V and 7 from J; bases not matched to a gene: 5. CDR3 residues: CASSLGPTGGNSPLHF. The CDR3 DNA reads as TGTGCCAGCAGCTTAGGCCCGACAGGGGGAAATTCACCCCTCCACTTT.

CDR3 protein: CASEPAGQPQHF. CDR3 nucleotide sequence: TGTGCCAGCGAACCGGCAGGGCAGCCCCAGCATTTT. This rearrangement joins TRBV28 to TRBJ1-5, with D tentatively TRBD1 (5 bases). Germline V gene data show CDR1 as MDHEN and CDR2 as SYDVKM. Deletions cut 8 bases from V and 7 bases from J, with 12 bases between. CDR3 size: 12 residues.

This chain uses TRBV20-1 with TRBJ1-4; 7 nucleotides align to TRBD1. The germline V gene has CDR1 DFQATT and CDR2 SNEGSKA (reference sequence). V lost 3 bases and J lost 0; bases outside the gene matches: 13. The CDR3 is 18 residues long. The CDR3 DNA reads TGCAGTGCTAGTCAAATTCCGGGACAGACTTCAACTAATGAAAAACTGTTTTTT. This codes for CSASQIPGQTSTNEKLFF.

This chain joins TRBV28 and TRBJ2-1; 7 bases fit TRBD2. There are 17 residues in the CDR3. Trimming cost V 6 bases and J 6 bases; bases outside gene matches: 17. Per germline, CDR1 MDHEN and CDR2 SYDVKM. Here the CDR3 DNA reads TGTGCCAGCAGCCCCCTGGGGGGGGAGAATTCGGGCAATGAGCAGTTCTTC. This codes for CASSPLGGENSGNEQFF.

The chain uses TRBV5-4 and TRBJ2-5; D not resolved. Germline V gene data show CDR1 as SGHNT and CDR2 as YYREEE (reference sequence). CDR3 length equals 14 residues. Trimming removed 0 bases from V and 2 bases from J, with 8 bases in between. CDR3 coding DNA: TGTGCCAGCAGCTTGGCGTCACTTCAAGAGACCCAGTACTTC. Its translation is CASSLASLQETQYF.